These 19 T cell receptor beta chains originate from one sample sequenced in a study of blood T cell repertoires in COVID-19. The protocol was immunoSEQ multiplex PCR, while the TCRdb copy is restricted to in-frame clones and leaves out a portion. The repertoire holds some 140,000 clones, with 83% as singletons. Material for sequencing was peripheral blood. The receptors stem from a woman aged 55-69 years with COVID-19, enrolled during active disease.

Here the CDR3 reads CASSQDKGTHKTSPLHF. The CDR3, as DNA: TGCGCCAGCAGCCAAGATAAAGGGACTCACAAAACTTCACCCCTCCACTTT. V and J are TRBV4-1 and TRBJ1-6; tentative D call: TRBD1 (5 bases). This CDR3 is 17 amino acids long. CDR1 is MGHRA, CDR2 YSYEKL, per germline. V was cut by 0 bases and J by 9 bases, with 18 bases left in between.

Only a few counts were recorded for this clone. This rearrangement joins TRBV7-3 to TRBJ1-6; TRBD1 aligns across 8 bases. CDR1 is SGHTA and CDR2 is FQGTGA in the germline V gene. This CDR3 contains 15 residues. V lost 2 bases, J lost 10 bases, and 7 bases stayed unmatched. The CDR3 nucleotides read TGTGCCAGCAGCTTAGGTGGACAGGGACACTCACCCCTCCACTTT. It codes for CASSLGGQGHSPLHF.

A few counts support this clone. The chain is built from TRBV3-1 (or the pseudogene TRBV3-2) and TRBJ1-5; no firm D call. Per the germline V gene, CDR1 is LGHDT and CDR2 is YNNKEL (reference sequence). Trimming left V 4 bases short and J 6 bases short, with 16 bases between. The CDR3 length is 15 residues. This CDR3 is CASSPTLGGAQPQHF. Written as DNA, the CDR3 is TGTGCCAGCAGCCCCACCTTGGGAGGCGCTCAGCCCCAGCATTTT.

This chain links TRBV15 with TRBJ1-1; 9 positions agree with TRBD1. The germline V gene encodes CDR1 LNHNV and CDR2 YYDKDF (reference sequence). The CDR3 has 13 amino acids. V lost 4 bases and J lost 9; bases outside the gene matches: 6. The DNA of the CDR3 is TGTGCCACCAGCACCAGTGGGACAGGGAAAGCTTTCTTT. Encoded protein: CATSTSGTGKAFF.

The CDR3 loop is CASSQVGRVGETQYF. CDR3 DNA: TGTGCCAGCAGCCAAGTCGGTCGGGTTGGGGAGACCCAGTACTTC. This chain links TRBV3-1 (or the pseudogene TRBV3-2) with TRBJ2-5; D gene unclear. Germline V gene lookup returns CDR1 LGHDT and CDR2 YNNKEL (reference sequence). Trimming took 1 base from V and 5 from J, leaving 14 bases between them. CDR3 size: 15 residues.

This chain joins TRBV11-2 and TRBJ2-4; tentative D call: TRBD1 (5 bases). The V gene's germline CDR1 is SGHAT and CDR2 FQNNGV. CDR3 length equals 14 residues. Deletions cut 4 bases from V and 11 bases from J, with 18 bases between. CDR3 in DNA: TGTGCCAGCAGCTCTTCGGCGGAGTTAGGGGTTCAGTACTTC. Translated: CASSSSAELGVQYF.

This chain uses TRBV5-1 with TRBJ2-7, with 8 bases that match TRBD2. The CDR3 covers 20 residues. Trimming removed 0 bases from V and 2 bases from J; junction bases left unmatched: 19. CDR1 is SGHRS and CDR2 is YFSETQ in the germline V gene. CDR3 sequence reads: CASSLAPGAGVRYGTYEQYF. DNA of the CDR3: TGCGCCAGCAGCTTGGCCCCGGGAGCGGGAGTTAGGTACGGGACCTACGAGCAGTACTTC.

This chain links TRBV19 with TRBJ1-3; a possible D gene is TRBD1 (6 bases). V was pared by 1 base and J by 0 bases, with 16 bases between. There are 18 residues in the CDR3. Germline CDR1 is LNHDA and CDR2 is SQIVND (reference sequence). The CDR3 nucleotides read TGTGCCAGTAGTATAGGACCTCAGACAGGCCGCTCTGGAAACACCATATATTTT. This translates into CASSIGPQTGRSGNTIYF.

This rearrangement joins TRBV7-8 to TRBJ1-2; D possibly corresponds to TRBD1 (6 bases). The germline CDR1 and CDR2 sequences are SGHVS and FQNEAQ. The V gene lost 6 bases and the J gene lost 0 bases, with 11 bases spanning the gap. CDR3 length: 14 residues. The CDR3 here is CASRPGTTNYGYTF. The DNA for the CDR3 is TGTGCCAGCAGGCCCGGGACAACTAACTATGGCTACACCTTC.

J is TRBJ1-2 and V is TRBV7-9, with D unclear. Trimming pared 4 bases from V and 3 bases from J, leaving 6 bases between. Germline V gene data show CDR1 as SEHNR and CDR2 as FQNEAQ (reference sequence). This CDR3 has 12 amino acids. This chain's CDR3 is CASSSDYYGYTF. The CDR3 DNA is TGTGCCAGCAGCTCGGACTACTATGGCTACACCTTC.

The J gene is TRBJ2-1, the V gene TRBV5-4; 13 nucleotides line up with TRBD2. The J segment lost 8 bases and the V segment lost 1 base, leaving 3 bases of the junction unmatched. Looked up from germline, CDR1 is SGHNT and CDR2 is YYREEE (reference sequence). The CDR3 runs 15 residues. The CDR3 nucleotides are TGTGCCAGCAGCTTGTGGACTAGCGGGAGCGATGAGCAGTTCTTC. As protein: CASSLWTSGSDEQFF. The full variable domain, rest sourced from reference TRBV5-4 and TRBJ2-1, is ETGVTQSPTHLIKTRGQQVTLRCSSQSGHNTVSWYQQALGQGPQFIFQYYREEENGRGNFPPRFSGLQFPNYSSELNVNALELDDSALYLCASSLWTSGSDEQFFGPGTRLTVL.

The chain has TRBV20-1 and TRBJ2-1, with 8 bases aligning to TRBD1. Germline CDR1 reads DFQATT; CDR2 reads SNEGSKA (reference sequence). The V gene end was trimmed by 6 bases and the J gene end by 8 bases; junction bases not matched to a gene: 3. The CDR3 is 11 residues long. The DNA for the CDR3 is TGCAGTGCCATGACAGGGGATGAGCAGTTCTTC. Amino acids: CSAMTGDEQFF.

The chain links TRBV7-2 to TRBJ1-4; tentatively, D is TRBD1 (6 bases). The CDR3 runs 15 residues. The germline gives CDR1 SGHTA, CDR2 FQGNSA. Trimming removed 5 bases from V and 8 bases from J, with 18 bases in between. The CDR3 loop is CASSPDGTPVEKLFF. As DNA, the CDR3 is TGTGCCAGCAGCCCTGACGGGACACCAGTAGAAAAACTGTTTTTT.

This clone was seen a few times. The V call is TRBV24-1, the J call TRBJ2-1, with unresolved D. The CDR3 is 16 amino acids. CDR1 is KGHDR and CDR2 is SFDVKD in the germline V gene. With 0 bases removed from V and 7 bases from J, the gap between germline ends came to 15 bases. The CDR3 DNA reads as TGTGCCACCAGTGATTTGCATGGAGTCCGAAGAAATGAGCAGTTCTTC. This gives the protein CATSDLHGVRRNEQFF.

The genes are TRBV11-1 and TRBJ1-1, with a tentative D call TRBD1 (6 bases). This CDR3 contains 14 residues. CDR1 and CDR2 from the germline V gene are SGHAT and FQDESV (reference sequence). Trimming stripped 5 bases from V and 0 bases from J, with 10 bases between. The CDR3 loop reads CASSTRQVNTEAFF. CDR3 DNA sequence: TGTGCCAGCAGCACCCGACAGGTGAACACTGAAGCTTTCTTT.

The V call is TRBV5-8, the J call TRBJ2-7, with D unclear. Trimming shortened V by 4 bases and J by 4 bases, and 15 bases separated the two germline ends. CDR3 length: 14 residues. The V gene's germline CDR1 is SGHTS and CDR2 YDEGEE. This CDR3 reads CASSRGVSVYEQYF. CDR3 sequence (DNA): TGTGCCAGCAGCCGCGGCGTCTCCGTTTACGAGCAGTACTTC. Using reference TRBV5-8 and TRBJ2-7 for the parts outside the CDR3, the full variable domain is EAGVTQSPTHLIKTRGQQATLRCSPISGHTSVYWYQQALGLGLQFLLWYDEGEERNRGNFPPRFSGRQFPNYSSELNVNALELEDSALYLCASSRGVSVYEQYFGPGTRLTVT.

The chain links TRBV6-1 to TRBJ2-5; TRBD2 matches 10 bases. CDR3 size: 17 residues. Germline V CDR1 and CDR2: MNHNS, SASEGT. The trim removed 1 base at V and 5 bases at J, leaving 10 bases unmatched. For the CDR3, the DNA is TGTGCCAGCAGTGAAGTCGGGGGTAGCGGGAGGAGGGAGACCCAGTACTTC. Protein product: CASSEVGGSGRRETQYF.

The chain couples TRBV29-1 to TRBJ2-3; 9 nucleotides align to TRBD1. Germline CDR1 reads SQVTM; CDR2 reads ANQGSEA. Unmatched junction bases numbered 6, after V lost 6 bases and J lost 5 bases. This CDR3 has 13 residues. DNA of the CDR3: TGCAGCGTCGTGGGACAGGGACAAGATACGCAGTATTTT. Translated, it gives CSVVGQGQDTQYF.

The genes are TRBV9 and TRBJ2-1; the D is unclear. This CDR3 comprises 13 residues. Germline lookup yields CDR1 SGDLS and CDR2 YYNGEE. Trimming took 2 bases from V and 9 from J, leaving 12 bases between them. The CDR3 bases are TGTGCCAGCAGCGTTCAAGGAGAGCGTGAGCAGTTCTTC. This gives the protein CASSVQGEREQFF.